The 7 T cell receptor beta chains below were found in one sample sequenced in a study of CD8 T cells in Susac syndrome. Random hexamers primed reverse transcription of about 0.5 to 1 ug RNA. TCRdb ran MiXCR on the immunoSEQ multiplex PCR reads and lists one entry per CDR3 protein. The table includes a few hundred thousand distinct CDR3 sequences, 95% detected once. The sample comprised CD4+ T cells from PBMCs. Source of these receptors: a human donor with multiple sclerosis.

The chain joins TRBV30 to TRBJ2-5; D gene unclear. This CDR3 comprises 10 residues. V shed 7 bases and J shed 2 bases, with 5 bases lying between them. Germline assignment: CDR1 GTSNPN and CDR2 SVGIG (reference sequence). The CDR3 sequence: CASGQETQYF. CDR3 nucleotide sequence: TGTGCCTCCGGGCAAGAGACCCAGTACTTC. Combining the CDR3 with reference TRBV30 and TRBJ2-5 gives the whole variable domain SQTIHQWPATLVQPVGSPLSLECTVEGTSNPNLYWYRQAAGRGLQLLFYSVGIGQISSEVPQNLSASRPQDRQFILSSKKLLLSDSGFYLCASGQETQYFGPGTRLLVL.

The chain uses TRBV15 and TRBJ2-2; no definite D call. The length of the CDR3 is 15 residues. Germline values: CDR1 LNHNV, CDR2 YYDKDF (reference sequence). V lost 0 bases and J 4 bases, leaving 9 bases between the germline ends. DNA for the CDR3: TGTGCCACCAGCAGAGATGTGGCGGTCACCGGGGAGCTGTTTTTT. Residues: CATSRDVAVTGELFF.

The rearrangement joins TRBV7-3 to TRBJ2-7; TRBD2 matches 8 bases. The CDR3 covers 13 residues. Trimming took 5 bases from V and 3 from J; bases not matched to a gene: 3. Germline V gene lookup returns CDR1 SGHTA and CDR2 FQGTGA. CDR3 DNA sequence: TGTGCCAGCAGCCCGAGCGGGAGCTACGAGCAGTACTTC. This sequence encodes CASSPSGSYEQYF. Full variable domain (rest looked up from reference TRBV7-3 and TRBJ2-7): GAGVSQTPSNKVTEKGKYVELRCDPISGHTALYWYRQSLGQGPEFLIYFQGTGAADDSGLPNDRFFAVRPEGSVSTLKIQRTERGDSAVYLCASSPSGSYEQYFGPGTRLTVT.

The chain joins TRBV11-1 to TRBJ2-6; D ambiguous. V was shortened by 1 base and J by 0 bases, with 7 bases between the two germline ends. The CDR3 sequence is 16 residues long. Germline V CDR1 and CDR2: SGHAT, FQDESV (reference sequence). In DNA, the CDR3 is TGTGCCAGCAGCTTAGGACACCTCTCTGGGGCCAACGTCCTGACTTTC. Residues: CASSLGHLSGANVLTF.

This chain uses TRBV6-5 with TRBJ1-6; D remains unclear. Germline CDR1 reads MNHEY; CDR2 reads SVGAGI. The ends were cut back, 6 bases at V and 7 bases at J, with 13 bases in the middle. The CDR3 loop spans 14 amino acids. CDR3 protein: CASRKAGDNSPLHF. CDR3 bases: TGTGCCAGCAGAAAAGCCGGTGACAATTCACCCCTCCACTTT.

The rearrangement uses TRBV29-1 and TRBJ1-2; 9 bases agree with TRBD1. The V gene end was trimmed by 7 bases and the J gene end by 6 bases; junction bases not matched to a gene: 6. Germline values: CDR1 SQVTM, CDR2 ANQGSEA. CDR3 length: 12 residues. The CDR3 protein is CSAPTGGDGYTF. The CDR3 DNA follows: TGCAGCGCGCCGACAGGGGGGGATGGCTACACCTTC.

The chain's CDR3 is CSARIEVWGAKNIQYF. DNA for the CDR3: TGCAGTGCTAGGATCGAGGTGTGGGGGGCCAAAAACATTCAGTACTTC. The chain joins TRBV20-1 to TRBJ2-4, with D perhaps being TRBD1 or TRBD2 (5 bases each). Trimming left V 3 bases short and J 1 base short, with 16 bases between. Germline values: CDR1 DFQATT, CDR2 SNEGSKA (reference sequence). The CDR3 runs 16 residues.